This T cell receptor (beta chain) was found in a study of T cell clones after liver transplantation. Overall study context: Samples came from ITN030ST, which attempted immunosuppression withdrawal within 2 years of liver transplantation.

CDR1 and CDR2 from the germline V gene are SGHTA and FQGNSA. The CDR3 loop spans 14 amino acids. With 1 base removed from V and 6 bases from J, the gap between germline ends came to 9 bases. Using immunoSEQ multiplex PCR, the repertoire was profiled, and TCRdb retains in-frame clones only, with some absent. Here the sample spans some 120,000 clones, 75% to 95% being singletons. Sequences were derived from CD4+ T cells from blood, sampled 12 months after liver transplant. The source of this sequence is a human patient who received a liver transplant. The graft donor may be the source of some T cells. This rearrangement joins TRBV7-2 to TRBJ2-2; a possible D gene is TRBD2 (5 bases). The CDR3 nucleotides read TGTGCCAGCAGCTTAGACGGGGAATCCGGGGAGCTGTTTTTT. This gives the protein CASSLDGESGELFF. Filled out from reference TRBV7-2 and TRBJ2-2, the complete variable domain reads GAGVSQSPSNKVTEKGKDVELRCDPISGHTALYWYRQSLGQGLEFLIYFQGNSAPDKSGLPSDRFSAERTGGSVSTLTIQRTQQEDSAVYLCASSLDGESGELFFGEGSRLTVL.